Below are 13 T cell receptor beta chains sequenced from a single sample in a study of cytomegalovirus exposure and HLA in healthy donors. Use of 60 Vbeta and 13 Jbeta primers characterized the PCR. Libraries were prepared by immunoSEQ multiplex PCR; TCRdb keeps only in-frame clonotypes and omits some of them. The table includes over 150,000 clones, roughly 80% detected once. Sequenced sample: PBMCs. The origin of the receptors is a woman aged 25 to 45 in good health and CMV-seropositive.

CDR3 DNA: TGTGCCAGCAGCCGCGACACTAACTATGGCTACACCTTC. This encodes CASSRDTNYGYTF. The gene calls are TRBV7-6 and TRBJ1-2; D is unresolved. The V gene lost 5 bases and the J gene lost 0 bases, with 7 bases spanning the gap. Germline V gives CDR1 SGHVS, CDR2 FNYEAQ. The CDR3 runs 13 residues.

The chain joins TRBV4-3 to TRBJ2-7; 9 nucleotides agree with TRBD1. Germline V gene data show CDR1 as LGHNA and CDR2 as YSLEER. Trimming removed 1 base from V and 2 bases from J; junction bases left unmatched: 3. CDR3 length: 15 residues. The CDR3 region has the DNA TGCGCCAGCAGCCAAGGGACAGGGGACCCCTACGAGCAGTACTTC. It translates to CASSQGTGDPYEQYF.

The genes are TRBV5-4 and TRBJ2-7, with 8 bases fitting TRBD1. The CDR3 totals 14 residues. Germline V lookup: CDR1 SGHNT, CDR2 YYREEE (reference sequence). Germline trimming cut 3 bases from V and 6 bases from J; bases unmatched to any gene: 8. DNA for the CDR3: TGTGCCAGCAGCTCGACAGGGGAAGGGGTCGAGCAGTACTTC. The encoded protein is CASSSTGEGVEQYF.

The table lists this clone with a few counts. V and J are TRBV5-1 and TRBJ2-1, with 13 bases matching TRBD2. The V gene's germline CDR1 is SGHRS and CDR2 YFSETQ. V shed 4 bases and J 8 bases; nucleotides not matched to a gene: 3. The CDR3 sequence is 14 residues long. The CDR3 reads CASSTSGGAHEQFF. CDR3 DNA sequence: TGCGCCAGCAGCACTAGCGGGGGGGCCCATGAGCAGTTCTTC.

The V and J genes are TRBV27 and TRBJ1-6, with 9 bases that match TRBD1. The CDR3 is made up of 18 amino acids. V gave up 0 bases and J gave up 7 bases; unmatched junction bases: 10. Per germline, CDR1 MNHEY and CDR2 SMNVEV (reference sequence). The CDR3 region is CASSLSTAQGAGNSPLHF. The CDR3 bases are TGTGCCAGCAGTTTATCTACGGCACAGGGGGCTGGGAATTCACCCCTCCACTTT.

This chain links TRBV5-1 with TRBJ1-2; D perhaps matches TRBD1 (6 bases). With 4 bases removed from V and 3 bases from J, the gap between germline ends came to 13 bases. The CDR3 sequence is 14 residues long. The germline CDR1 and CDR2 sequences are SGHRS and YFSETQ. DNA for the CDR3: TGCGCCAGCAGCCTAGGGGGAATCGACTATGGCTACACCTTC. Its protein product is CASSLGGIDYGYTF.

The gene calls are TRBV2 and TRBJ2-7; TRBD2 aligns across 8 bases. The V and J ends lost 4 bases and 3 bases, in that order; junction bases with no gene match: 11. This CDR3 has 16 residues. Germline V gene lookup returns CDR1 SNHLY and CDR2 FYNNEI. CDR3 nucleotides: TGTGCCAGCAGTGTGGAAAGCGGGGGCGCAATCTACGAGCAGTACTTC. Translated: CASSVESGGAIYEQYF.

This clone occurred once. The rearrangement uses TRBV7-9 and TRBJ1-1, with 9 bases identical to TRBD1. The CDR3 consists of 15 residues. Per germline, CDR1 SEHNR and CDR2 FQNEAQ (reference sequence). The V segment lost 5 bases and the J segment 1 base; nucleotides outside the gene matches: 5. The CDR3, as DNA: TGTGCCAGCAGCCCTCGGACAGGGGAGAACACTGAAGCTTTCTTT. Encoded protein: CASSPRTGENTEAFF.

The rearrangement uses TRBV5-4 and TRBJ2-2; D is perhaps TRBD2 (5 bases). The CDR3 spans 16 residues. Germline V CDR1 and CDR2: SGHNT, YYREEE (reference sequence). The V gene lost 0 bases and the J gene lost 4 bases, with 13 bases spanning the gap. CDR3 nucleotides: TGTGCCAGCAGCTTGGTAAACGGAGCGGCCACCGGGGAGCTGTTTTTT. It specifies CASSLVNGAATGELFF.

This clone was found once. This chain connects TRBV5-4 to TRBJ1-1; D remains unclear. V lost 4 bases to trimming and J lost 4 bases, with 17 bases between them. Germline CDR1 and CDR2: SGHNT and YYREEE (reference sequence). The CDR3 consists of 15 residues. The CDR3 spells CASSPPSPDPTEAFF. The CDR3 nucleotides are TGTGCCAGCAGCCCACCCTCGCCAGATCCCACTGAAGCTTTCTTT.

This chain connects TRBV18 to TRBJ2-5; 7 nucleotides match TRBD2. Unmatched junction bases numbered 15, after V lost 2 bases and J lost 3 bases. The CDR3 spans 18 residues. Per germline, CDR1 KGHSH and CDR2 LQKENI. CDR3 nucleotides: TGTGCCAGCTCACCAACACCCACCCGGTGGGGGGGTGAAGAGACCCAGTACTTC. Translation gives CASSPTPTRWGGEETQYF. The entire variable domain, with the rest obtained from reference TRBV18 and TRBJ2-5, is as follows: NAGVMQNPRHLVRRRGQEARLRCSPMKGHSHVYWYRQLPEEGLKFMVYLQKENIIDESGMPKERFSAEFPKEGPSILRIQQVVRGDSAAYFCASSPTPTRWGGEETQYFGPGTRLLVL.

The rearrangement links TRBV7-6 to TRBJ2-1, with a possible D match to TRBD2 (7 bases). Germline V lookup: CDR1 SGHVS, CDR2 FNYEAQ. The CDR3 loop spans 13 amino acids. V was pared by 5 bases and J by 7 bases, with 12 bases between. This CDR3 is CASSPRGGNEQFF. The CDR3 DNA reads TGTGCCAGCAGCCCTAGGGGGGGGAATGAGCAGTTCTTC.

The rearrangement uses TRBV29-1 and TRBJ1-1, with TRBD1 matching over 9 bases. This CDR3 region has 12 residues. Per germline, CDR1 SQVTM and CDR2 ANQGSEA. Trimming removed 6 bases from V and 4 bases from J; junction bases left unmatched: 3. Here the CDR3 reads CSVRTGVTEAFF. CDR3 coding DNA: TGCAGCGTCCGGACAGGGGTCACTGAAGCTTTCTTT.